The 9 T cell receptor beta chains in this list originate from one sample, sequenced in a study of tissue T cells after allogeneic stem cell transplantation. Specified time point: mouse harvest day 7 after allogeneic transplant. The graft held 10^6 splenic CD5+ T cells and 10^7 T-cell-depleted bone marrow cells. Data came from immunoSEQ multiplex PCR; TCRdb stores just in-frame clones and leaves some out. Of some 6,600 clones detected, around 50% appear once; the ten largest clones hold 3.8%. Sequencing used gut tissue. Source of these receptors: a female BALB/c mouse given C57BL/6 T cells with graft-versus-host disease after an allogeneic hematopoietic cell transplant.

Remarks on this clone: The listed genes are named as in mouse. With the read ending 1 residue before the CDR3 end, the germline J gene is used to fill in that end. This chain uses TRBV13-1 with TRBJ2-5; TRBD2 matches at 11 bases. CDR1 NSHNY and CDR2 SYGAGN come from the germline V gene. V shed 0 bases and J 1 base; nucleotides not matched to a gene: 1. This CDR3 comprises 16 residues. The sequenced CDR3 bases are TGTGCCAGCAGTGATGTGGGACTGGGGGACCAAGACACCCAGTAC. Protein sequence: CASSDVGLGDQDTQY. The whole CDR3 protein reads CASSDVGLGDQDTQYF.

Details on this clone: The genes and germline here are from mouse. The CDR3 is cut off 1 residue early in the read; its end comes from the germline J gene. The chain links TRBV23 to TRBJ1-1. The V gene's germline CDR1 is KGHTA and CDR2 FQNQQP. This CDR3 has 15 residues. This CDR3 is CSSSQSGGANTEVFF. The CDR3 bases that were read are TGCTCCAGCAGTCAATCTGGGGGTGCAAACACAGAAGTCTTC.

Notes on this clone: Mouse gene names apply. Sequencing ends 1 residue short of the CDR3 end; the germline J gene provides the rest. The rearrangement links TRBV26 to TRBJ2-7, with D possibly matching TRBD1 (6 bases). Germline loops: CDR1 KGHPV, CDR2 FQNQEV (reference sequence). The CDR3 sequence is 12 residues long. V was trimmed by 2 bases and J by 5 bases, leaving 7 bases between them. The CDR3 DNA, read in part, is TGTGCCAGCAGTCTGAACAGGGATGAACAGTAC. This codes for CASSLNRDEQY. The CDR3, in full, reads CASSLNRDEQYF. Drawing the rest from reference TRBV26 and TRBJ2-7, the complete variable domain is NSKVIQTPRYLVKGQGQKAKMRCIPEKGHPVVFWYQQNKNNEFKFLINFQNQEVLQQIDMTEKRFSAECPSNSPCSLEIQSSEAGDSALYLCASSLNRDEQYFGPGTRLTVL.

A note on this clone: Here the gene names and germline are mouse. CDR3 residues: CSSSHKDRGYEQYF. The covered CDR3 bases are TGCTCCAGCAGTCACAAAGACAGGGGCTATGAACAGTAC. This chain joins TRBV23 and TRBJ2-7; the D segment call TRBD1 is taken from the table without a DNA check. Read data end 1 residue before the CDR3 end; the end is taken from the germline J gene. The CDR3 runs 14 residues. CDR1 KGHTA and CDR2 FQNQQP come from the germline V gene.

About this clone: Gene names denote mouse genes. The sequence runs out 1 residue before the end of the CDR3; the remainder is reconstructed from the germline J gene. The rearrangement links TRBV3 to TRBJ2-2, with 10 bases fitting TRBD1. Germline V gives CDR1 SNHLY, CDR2 FYNGKV (reference sequence). The CDR3 contains 15 residues. V trimming: 0 bases; J trimming: 5 bases; junction bases outside the gene matches: 0. Partial CDR3 DNA: TGTGCCAGCAGCTTAGCGGGACAGGGGACCGGGCAGCTCTAC. Translating gives CASSLAGQGTGQLY. The full CDR3 protein reads CASSLAGQGTGQLYF. Using reference TRBV3 and TRBJ2-2 for the parts outside the CDR3, the full variable domain is GPKVLQIPSHQIIDMGQMVTLNCDPVSNHLYFYWYKQILGQQMEFLVNFYNGKVMEKSKLFKDQFSVERPDGSYFTLKIQPTALEDSAVYFCASSLAGQGTGQLYFGEGSKLTVL.

Concerning this clone: Genes here carry mouse names. The observed sequence ends 1 residue before the CDR3 terminus, with the missing tail filled in from the germline J gene. The chain carries TRBV26 and TRBJ2-3; 12 positions match TRBD2. From germline, CDR1 is KGHPV and CDR2 FQNQEV (reference sequence). V shed 6 bases, J shed 3 bases, and the junction held 7 bases outside the gene matches. CDR3 length: 16 residues. The CDR3 here is CASSPGLGGRAETLYF. The sequenced CDR3 bases are TGTGCCAGCAGCCCTGGACTGGGGGGGAGGGCAGAAACGCTGTAT.

Details on this clone: Mouse gene names apply. The read terminates 1 residue ahead of where the CDR3 ends, so the germline J gene completes it. The chain carries TRBV23 and TRBJ2-5; the DNA was not compared with TRBD2, the D call given in the table. The CDR3 is 13 amino acids. CDR1 KGHTA and CDR2 FQNQQP come from the germline V gene. The CDR3: CSSSQGGQDTQYF. CDR3 DNA (partial): TGCTCCAGCAGTCAAGGTGGCCAAGACACCCAGTAC. The whole variable domain, remainder taken from reference TRBV23 and TRBJ2-5, is DAAVTQKPRYLIKMKGQEAEMKCIPEKGHTAVFWYQQKQSKELKFLIYFQNQQPLDQIDMVKERFSAVCPSSSLCSLGIRTCEAEDSALYLCSSSQGGQDTQYFGPGTRLLVL.

To note about this clone: The gene symbols are mouse symbols. The CDR3 extends 1 residue past the end of the read, so its final part is completed from the germline J gene. The chain couples TRBV3 to TRBJ2-4, with 8 bases fitting TRBD1. Germline V lookup: CDR1 SNHLY, CDR2 FYNGKV (reference sequence). The trim removed 2 bases at V and 0 bases at J, leaving 4 bases unmatched. The CDR3 runs to 16 residues. Partial CDR3 DNA: TGTGCCAGCAGCTTACCCAGGGGGCGGAGTCAAAACACCTTGTAC. It codes for CASSLPRGRSQNTLY. From start to end, the CDR3 is CASSLPRGRSQNTLYF.

For this clone: Germline and genes here are mouse. CDR3 DNA (partial): TGTGCCAGCAGTTACAGGGCCCAAGACACCCAGTAC. The encoded protein is CASSYRAQDTQY. The whole CDR3 region reads CASSYRAQDTQYF. The chain recombines TRBV26 with TRBJ2-5, with a possible D match to TRBD1 (6 bases). Read data end 1 residue before the CDR3 end; the end is taken from the germline J gene. This CDR3 spans 13 amino acids. Trimming left V 5 bases short and J 2 bases short, with 8 bases between. The germline gives CDR1 KGHPV, CDR2 FQNQEV (reference sequence).